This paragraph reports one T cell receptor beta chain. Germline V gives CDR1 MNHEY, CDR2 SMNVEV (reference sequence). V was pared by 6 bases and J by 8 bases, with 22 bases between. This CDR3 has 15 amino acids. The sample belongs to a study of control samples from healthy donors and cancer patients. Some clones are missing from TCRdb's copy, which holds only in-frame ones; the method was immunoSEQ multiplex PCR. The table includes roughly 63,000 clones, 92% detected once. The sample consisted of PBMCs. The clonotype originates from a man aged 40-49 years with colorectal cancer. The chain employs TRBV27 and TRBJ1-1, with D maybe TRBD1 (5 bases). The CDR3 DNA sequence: TGTGCCAGCAGCCCACCCCTCCAGGGTAGGAGGGAAGCTTTCTTT. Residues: CASSPPLQGRREAFF.